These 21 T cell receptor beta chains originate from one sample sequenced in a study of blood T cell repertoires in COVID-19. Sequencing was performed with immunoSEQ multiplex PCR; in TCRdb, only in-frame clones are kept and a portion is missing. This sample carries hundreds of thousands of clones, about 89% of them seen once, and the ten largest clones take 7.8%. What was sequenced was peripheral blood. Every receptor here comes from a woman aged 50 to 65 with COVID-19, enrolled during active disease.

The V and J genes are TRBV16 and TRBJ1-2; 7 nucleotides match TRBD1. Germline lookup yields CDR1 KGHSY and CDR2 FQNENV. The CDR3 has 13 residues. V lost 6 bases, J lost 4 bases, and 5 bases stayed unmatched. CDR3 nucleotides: TGTGCCAGCAGTCGGAGGGGGCCCTATGGCTACACCTTC. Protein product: CASSRRGPYGYTF.

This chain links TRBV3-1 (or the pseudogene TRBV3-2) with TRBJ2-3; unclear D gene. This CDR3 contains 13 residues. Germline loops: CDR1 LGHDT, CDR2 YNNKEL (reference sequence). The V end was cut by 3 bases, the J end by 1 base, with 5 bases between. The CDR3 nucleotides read TGTGCCAGCAGCCATGGCCGCACAGATACGCAGTATTTT. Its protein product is CASSHGRTDTQYF.

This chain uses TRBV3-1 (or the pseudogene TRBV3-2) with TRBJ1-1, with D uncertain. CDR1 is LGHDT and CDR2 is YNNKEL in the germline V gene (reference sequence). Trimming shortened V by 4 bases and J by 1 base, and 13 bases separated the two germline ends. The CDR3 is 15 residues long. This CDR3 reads CASSPTNQKNTEAFF. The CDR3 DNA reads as TGTGCCAGCAGCCCGACAAACCAGAAGAACACTGAAGCTTTCTTT.

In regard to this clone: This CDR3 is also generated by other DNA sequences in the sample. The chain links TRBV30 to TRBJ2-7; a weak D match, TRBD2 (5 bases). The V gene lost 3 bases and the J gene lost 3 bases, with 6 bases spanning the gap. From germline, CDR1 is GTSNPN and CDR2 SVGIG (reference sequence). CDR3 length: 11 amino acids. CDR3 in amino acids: CAWSEGYEQYF. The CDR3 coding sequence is TGTGCCTGGAGCGAGGGCTACGAGCAGTACTTC. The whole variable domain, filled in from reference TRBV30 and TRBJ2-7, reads SQTIHQWPATLVQPVGSPLSLECTVEGTSNPNLYWYRQAAGRGLQLLFYSVGIGQISSEVPQNLSASRPQDRQFILSSKKLLLSDSGFYLCAWSEGYEQYFGPGTRLTVT.

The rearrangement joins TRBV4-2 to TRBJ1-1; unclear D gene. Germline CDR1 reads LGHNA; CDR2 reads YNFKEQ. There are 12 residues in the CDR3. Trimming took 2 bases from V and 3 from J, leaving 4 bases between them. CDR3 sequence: CASSQPDTEAFF. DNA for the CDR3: TGTGCCAGCAGCCAACCGGACACTGAAGCTTTCTTT.

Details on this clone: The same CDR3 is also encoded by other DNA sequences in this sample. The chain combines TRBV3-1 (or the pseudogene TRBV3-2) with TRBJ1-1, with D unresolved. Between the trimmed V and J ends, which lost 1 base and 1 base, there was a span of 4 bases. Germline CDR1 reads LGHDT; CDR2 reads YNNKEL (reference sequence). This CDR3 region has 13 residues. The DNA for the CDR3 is TGTGCCAGCAGCCAAGCGGGGAACACTGAAGCTTTCTTT. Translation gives CASSQAGNTEAFF.

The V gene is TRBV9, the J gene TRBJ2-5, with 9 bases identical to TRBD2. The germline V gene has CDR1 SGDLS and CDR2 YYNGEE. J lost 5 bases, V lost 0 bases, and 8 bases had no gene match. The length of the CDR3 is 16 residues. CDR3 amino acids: CASSVGGSSGAETQYF. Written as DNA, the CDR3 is TGTGCCAGCAGCGTAGGAGGGTCTAGCGGGGCGGAGACCCAGTACTTC.

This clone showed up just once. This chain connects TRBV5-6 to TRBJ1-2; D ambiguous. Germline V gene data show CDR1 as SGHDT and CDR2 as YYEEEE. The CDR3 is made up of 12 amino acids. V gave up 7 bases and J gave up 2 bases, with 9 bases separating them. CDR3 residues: CASAGPNYGYTF. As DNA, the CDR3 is TGTGCCAGCGCTGGGCCGAACTATGGCTACACCTTC. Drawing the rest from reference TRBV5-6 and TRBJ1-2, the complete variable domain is DAGVTQSPTHLIKTRGQQVTLRCSPKSGHDTVSWYQQALGQGPQFIFQYYEEEERQRGNFPDRFSGHQFPNYSSELNVNALLLGDSALYLCASAGPNYGYTFGSGTRLTVV.

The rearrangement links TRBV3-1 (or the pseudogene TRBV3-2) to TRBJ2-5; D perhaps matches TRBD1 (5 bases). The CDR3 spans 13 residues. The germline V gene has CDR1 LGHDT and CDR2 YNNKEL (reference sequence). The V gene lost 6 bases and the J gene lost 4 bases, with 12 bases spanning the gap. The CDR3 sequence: CASRLMGLETQYF. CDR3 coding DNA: TGTGCCAGCAGGCTCATGGGGCTAGAGACCCAGTACTTC.

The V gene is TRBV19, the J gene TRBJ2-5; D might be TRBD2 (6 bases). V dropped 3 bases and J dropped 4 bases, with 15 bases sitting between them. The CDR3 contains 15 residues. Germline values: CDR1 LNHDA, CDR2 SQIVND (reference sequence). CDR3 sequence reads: CASSIGLTPGETQYF. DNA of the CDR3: TGTGCCAGTAGTATCGGACTAACCCCAGGAGAGACCCAGTACTTC.

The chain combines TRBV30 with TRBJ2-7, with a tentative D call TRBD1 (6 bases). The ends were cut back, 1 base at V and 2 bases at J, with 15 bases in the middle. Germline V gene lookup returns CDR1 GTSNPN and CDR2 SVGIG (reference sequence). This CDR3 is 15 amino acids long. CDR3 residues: CAWSASGAVTYEQYF. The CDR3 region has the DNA TGTGCCTGGAGTGCCTCAGGGGCGGTCACCTACGAGCAGTACTTC.

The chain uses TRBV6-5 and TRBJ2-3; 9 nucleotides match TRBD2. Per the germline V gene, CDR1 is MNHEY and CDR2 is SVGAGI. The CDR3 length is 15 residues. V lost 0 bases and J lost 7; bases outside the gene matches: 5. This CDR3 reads CASSYSAGGANTQYF. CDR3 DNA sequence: TGTGCCAGCAGTTACTCGGCGGGGGGGGCGAATACGCAGTATTTT.

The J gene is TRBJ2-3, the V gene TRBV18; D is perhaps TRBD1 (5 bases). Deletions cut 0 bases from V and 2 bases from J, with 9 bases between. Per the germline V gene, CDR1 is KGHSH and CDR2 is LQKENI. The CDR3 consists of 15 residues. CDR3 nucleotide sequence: TGTGCCAGCTCACCACCAGAAGGGGACACAGATACGCAGTATTTT. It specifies CASSPPEGDTDTQYF.

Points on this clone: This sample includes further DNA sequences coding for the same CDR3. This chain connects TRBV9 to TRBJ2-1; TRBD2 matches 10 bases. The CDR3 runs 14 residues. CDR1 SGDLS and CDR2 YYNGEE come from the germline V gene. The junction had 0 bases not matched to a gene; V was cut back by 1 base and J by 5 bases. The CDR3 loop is CASSVTSGDNEQFF. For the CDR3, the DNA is TGTGCCAGCAGCGTAACTAGCGGGGACAATGAGCAGTTCTTC.

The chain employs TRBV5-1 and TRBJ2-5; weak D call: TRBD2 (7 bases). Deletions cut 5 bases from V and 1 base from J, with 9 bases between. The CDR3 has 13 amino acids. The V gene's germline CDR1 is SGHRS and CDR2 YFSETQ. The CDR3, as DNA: TGCGCCAGCAGGAGGGGGGGCCAAGAGACCCAGTACTTC. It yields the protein CASRRGGQETQYF.

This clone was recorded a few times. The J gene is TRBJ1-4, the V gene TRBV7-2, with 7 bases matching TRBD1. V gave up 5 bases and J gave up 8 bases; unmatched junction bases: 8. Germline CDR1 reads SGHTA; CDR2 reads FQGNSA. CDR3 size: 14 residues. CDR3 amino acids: CASSEQGGQEKLFF. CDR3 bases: TGTGCCAGCAGCGAACAAGGGGGCCAAGAAAAACTGTTTTTT.

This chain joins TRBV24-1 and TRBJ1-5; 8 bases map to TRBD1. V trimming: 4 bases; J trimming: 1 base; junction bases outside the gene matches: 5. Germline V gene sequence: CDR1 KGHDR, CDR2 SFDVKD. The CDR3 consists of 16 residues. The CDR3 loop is CATSDPRQGSNQPQHF. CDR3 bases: TGTGCCACCAGTGACCCTAGACAGGGGAGCAATCAGCCCCAGCATTTT.

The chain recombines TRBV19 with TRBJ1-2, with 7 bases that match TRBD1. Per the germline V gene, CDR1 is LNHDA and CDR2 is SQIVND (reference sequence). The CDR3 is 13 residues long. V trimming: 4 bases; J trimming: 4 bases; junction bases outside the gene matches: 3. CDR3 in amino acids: CASSRGGVYGYTF. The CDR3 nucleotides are TGTGCCAGTAGTAGAGGGGGCGTCTATGGCTACACCTTC.

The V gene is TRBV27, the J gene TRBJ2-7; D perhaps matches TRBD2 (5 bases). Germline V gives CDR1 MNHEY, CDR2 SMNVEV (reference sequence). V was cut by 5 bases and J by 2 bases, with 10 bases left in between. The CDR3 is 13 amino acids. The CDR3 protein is CASSIGVAYEQYF. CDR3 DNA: TGTGCCAGCAGTATCGGGGTGGCCTACGAGCAGTACTTC.

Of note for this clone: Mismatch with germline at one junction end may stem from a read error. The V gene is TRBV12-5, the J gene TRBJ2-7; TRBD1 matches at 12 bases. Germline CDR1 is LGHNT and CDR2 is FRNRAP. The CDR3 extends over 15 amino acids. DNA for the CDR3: TGTGCTAGTGGTTTGGTGGGGGACAGGGGGCGTAAGCAATACTTC. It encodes CASGLVGDRGRKQYF.

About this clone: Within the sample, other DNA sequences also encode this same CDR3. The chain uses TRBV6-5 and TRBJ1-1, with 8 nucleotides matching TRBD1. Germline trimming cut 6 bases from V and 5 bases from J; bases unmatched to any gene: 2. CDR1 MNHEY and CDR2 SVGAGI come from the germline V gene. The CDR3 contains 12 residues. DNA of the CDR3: TGTGCCAGCAGACAGGGGGAAACTGAAGCTTTCTTT. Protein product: CASRQGETEAFF.